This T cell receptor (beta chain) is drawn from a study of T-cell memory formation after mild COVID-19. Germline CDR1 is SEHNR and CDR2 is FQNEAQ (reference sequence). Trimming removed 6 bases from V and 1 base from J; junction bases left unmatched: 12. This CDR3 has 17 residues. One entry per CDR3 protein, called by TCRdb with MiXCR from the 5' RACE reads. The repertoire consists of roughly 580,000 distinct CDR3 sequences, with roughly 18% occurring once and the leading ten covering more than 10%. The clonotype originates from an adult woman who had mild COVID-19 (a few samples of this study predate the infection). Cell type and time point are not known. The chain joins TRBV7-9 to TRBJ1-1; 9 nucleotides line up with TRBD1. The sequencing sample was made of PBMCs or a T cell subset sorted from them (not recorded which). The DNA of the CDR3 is TGTGCCAGCAGGAAGGGGACAGGGCGAAATACGAACACTGAAGCTTTCTTT. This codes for CASRKGTGRNTNTEAFF. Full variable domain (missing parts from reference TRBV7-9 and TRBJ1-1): DTGVSQNPRHKITKRGQNVTFRCDPISEHNRLYWYRQTLGQGPEFLTYFQNEAQLEKSRLLSDRFSAERPKGSFSTLEIQRTEQGDSAMYLCASRKGTGRNTNTEAFFGQGTRLTVV.